These T cell receptor beta chains were read from a single sample in a study of liver allograft versus peripheral blood T cells. MiXCR, applied by TCRdb to the reads, yields one record per CDR3 protein. The sample records 9,000 to 9,500 distinct CDR3 sequences, roughly 20% being singletons. These receptors were collected from a human patient who had a liver transplant. Certain T cells may be donor cells from the graft. Both conserved end residues are part of each CDR3.

V gene: TRBV12-3/TRBV12-4; J gene: TRBJ2-1; CDR3 length: 13; CDR3 protein: CASSLDRHNEQFF
V gene: TRBV30; J gene: TRBJ2-5; CDR3 length: 14; CDR3 protein: CAWEQGLGGETQYF
V gene: TRBV29-1; J gene: TRBJ2-2; CDR3 length: 16; CDR3 protein: CSVSDSGRGGPGELFF
V gene: TRBV7-9; J gene: TRBJ1-3; CDR3 length: 16; CDR3 protein: CASSLGQGSSGNTIYF
V gene: TRBV20-1; J gene: TRBJ2-3; CDR3 length: 15; CDR3 protein: CSAGWTAGLRDTQYF
V gene: TRBV18; J gene: TRBJ1-1; CDR3 length: 13; CDR3 protein: CASSGQSNTEAFF
V gene: TRBV6-5; J gene: TRBJ1-2; CDR3 length: 17; CDR3 protein: CASSYGSVGQGGYGYTF
V gene: TRBV6-6; J gene: TRBJ1-1; CDR3 length: 12; CDR3 protein: CAAALEDTEAFF
V gene: TRBV11-2; J gene: TRBJ1-5; CDR3 length: 13; CDR3 protein: CASSFGQNQPQHF
V gene: TRBV6-1; J gene: TRBJ1-5; CDR3 length: 15; CDR3 protein: CASIRAQGGNQPQHF
V gene: TRBV6-5; J gene: TRBJ1-5; CDR3 length: 16; CDR3 protein: CASSSTGTDYNQPQHF
V gene: TRBV25-1; J gene: TRBJ1-2; CDR3 length: 15; CDR3 protein: CASSEWGRGNYGYTF
V gene: TRBV20-1; J gene: TRBJ1-6; CDR3 length: 13; CDR3 protein: CSARVREDSPLHF
V gene: TRBV7-3; J gene: TRBJ2-1; CDR3 length: 14; CDR3 protein: CASSPDRAGGEQFF
V gene: TRBV6-6; J gene: TRBJ2-5; CDR3 length: 15; CDR3 protein: CASSGNRVSQETQYF
V gene: TRBV29-1; J gene: TRBJ1-4; CDR3 length: 13; CDR3 protein: CSGLGQGNEKLFF
V gene: TRBV6-1; J gene: TRBJ2-3; CDR3 length: 13; CDR3 protein: CASSLYRRDTQYF
V gene: TRBV14; J gene: TRBJ2-3; CDR3 length: 14; CDR3 protein: CASSRRTPTDTQYF
V gene: TRBV6-1; J gene: TRBJ2-7; CDR3 length: 13; CDR3 protein: CASSTRAAYEQYF
V gene: TRBV6-6; J gene: TRBJ1-1; CDR3 length: 14; CDR3 protein: CASSQSGQGSEAFF
V gene: TRBV9; J gene: TRBJ1-5; CDR3 length: 16; CDR3 protein: CASSVGGEAVGQPQHF
V gene: TRBV7-2; J gene: TRBJ2-3; CDR3 length: 17; CDR3 protein: CASSFLGLALTWDTQYF
V gene: TRBV28; J gene: TRBJ1-2; CDR3 length: 12; CDR3 protein: CASSNPDYGYTF
V gene: TRBV2; J gene: TRBJ1-1; CDR3 length: 14; CDR3 protein: CASSVGRVNTEAFF
V gene: TRBV11-2; J gene: TRBJ1-5; CDR3 length: 14; CDR3 protein: CASSPVGPNQPQHF
V gene: TRBV14; J gene: TRBJ2-3; CDR3 length: 13; CDR3 protein: CASALAGTDTQYF